The clone carrying this TCR beta chain was picked up many times. Germline CDR1 and CDR2: MGHRA and YSYEKL. After removal of 1 base from V and 8 bases from J, the junction contained 14 bases not matched to a gene. There are 17 residues in the CDR3. This sample was taken from a study of early T cells in non-severe SARS-CoV-2 infection. TCRdb recomputed calls from the 5' RACE reads with MiXCR, one row per CDR3 protein. The sample holds about 48,000 distinct CDR3 sequences; around 6% are singletons and the top ten take under 5%. The sequenced sample was whole blood. The receptor was derived from an adult who was a healthcare worker with PCR-confirmed SARS-CoV-2 infection or an uninfected control (not recorded which). The rearrangement uses TRBV4-1 and TRBJ2-1; 7 bases are a match to TRBD1. CDR3 region: CASSQVRQGSPRDEQFF. The DNA for the CDR3 is TGCGCCAGCAGCCAAGTTAGACAGGGAAGCCCCCGGGATGAGCAGTTCTTC.